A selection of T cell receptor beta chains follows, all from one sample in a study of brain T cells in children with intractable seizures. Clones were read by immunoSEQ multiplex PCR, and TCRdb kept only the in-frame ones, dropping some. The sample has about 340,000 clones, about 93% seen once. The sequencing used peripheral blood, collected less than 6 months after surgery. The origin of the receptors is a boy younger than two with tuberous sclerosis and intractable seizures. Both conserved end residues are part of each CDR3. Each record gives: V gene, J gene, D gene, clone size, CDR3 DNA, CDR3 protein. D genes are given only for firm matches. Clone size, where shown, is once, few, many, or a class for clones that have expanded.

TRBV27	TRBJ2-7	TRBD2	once	TGTGCCAGCAGTTTATCCGGACTAGCGGGACGGTACGAGCAGTACTTC	CASSLSGLAGRYEQYF
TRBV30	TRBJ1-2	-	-	TGTGCCTGGAGTGTGACAGGCTCCCATGGCTACACCTTC	CAWSVTGSHGYTF
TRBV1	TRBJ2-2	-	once	TGCACCAGCAGCCTGGCAGCGGGAGTAGCCGGGGAGCTGTTTTTT	CTSSLAAGVAGELFF
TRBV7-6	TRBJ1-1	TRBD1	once	TGTGCCAGCAGCGGCCGACAGGGGGCACTGGGGTTCACTGAAGCTTTCTTT	CASSGRQGALGFTEAFF
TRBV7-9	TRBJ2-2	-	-	TGTGCCAGCAGCTTAGAGGGGTATCACACCGGGGAGCTGTTTTTT	CASSLEGYHTGELFF
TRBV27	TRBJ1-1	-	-	TGTGCCAGCAGTTTATCTCTCGGTGGGACTGAAGCTTTCTTT	CASSLSLGGTEAFF
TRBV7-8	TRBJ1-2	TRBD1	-	TGTGCCAGCAGCTCACGGACAGGAACTGGCTACACCTTC	CASSSRTGTGYTF
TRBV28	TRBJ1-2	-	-	TGTGCCAGCAGTTTATTGCGTGGGGTCGGCCATGACTATGGCTACACCTTC	CASSLLRGVGHDYGYTF
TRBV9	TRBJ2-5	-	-	TGTGCCAGCAGCGTACGAGGCACAGTCCAAGAGACCCAGTACTTC	CASSVRGTVQETQYF
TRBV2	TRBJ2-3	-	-	TGTGCCAGCACTACCGGTTTCACAGATACGCAGTATTTT	CASTTGFTDTQYF
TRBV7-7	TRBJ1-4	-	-	TGTGCTAGCAGCTTACGCCCGGGAGCTAATGAAAAACTGTTTTTT	CASSLRPGANEKLFF
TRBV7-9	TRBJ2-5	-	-	TGTGCCAGCAGCCCGGGACACCCTGAGACCCAGTACTTC	CASSPGHPETQYF
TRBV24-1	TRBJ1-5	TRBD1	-	TGTGCCACCAGTGACGGGACAGGGGCCTGGGGCAATCAGCCCCAGCATTTT	CATSDGTGAWGNQPQHF
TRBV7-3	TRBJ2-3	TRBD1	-	TGTGCGAGCGGACAGGGCTCCACAGATACGCAGTATTTT	CASGQGSTDTQYF
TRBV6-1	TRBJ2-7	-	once	TGTGCCAGCAGTGAATCAAAAAGGGCTGGGGAGCAGTACTTC	CASSESKRAGEQYF
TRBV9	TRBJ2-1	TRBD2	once	TGTGCCAGCAGCGCCAGGGGAGAGACTAGCGGACGCAATGAGCAGTTCTTC	CASSARGETSGRNEQFF
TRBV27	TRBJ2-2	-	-	TGTGCCAGCAGGAACTACCCAACAGGGATTTCCGGGGAGCTGTTTTTT	CASRNYPTGISGELFF
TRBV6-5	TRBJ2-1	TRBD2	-	TGTGCCAGCAAACCAGCGGGGTACAATGAGCAGTTCTTC	CASKPAGYNEQFF
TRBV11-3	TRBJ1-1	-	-	TGTGCCAGCAGCCCAATCCTGCAGGGCCACACTGAAGCTTTCTTT	CASSPILQGHTEAFF
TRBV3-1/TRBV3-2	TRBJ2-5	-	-	TGTGCCAGCAGCCAAGCGGGGGGCGTGTTGGAGACCCAGTACTTC	CASSQAGGVLETQYF
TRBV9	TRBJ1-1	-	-	TGTGCCAGCAGCGTATCCCCCCACACTGAAGCTTTCTTT	CASSVSPHTEAFF
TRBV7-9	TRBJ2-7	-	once	TGTGCCAGCAGCTCTCAGACGTGGGTGCGACCCCACGAGCAGTACTTC	CASSSQTWVRPHEQYF
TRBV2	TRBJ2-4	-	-	TGTGCCAGCAGACAGGAGCACATTCAGTACTTC	CASRQEHIQYF
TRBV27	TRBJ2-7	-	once	TGTGCCAGCAGTTTACGAGGGCCTTGGGACGAGCAGTACTTC	CASSLRGPWDEQYF
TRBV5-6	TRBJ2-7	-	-	TGTGCCAGCAGCTTGCGGTGGCGACCTCAGCAGTACTTC	CASSLRWRPQQYF
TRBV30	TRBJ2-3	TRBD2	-	TGTGCCTGGACGCTAGCGGGGGGTGCAGATACGCAGTATTTT	CAWTLAGGADTQYF
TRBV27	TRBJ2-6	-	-	TGTGCCAGCAACCACAGGGCCTCTGGGGCCAACGTCCTGACTTTC	CASNHRASGANVLTF
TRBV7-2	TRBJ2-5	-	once	TGTGCCAGTCTTCAGGGGATTCGAGAGACCCAGTACTTC	CASLQGIRETQYF
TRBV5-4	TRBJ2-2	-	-	TGTGCCAGCAGCTGGGACAACACCGGGGAGCTGTTTTTT	CASSWDNTGELFF
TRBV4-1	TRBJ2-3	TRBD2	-	TGCGCCAGCAGCCAAGGGACTAGCGGGGGCACAGATACGCAGTATTTT	CASSQGTSGGTDTQYF
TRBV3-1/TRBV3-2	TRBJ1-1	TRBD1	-	TGTGCCAGCAGCCAAGAAGCGAGGGGGCTCCCGAGAGAAGCTTTCTTT	CASSQEARGLPREAFF
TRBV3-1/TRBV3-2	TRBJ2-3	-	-	TGTGCCAGCAGCCAAGGGAGAGGGACTCTCCTCACAGATACGCAGTATTTT	CASSQGRGTLLTDTQYF